This T cell receptor beta chain originates from a study of blood T cell repertoires in COVID-19. In the study overall: Sources were T cells, B-cell-depleted T cells, or PBMCs; the material itself was cDNA or gDNA.

The germline V gene encodes CDR1 GTSNPN and CDR2 SVGIG (reference sequence). This CDR3 comprises 13 residues. The V gene lost 6 bases and the J gene lost 7 bases, with 18 bases spanning the gap. This clone showed up just once. Authors' data handling: For nucleated cells, counts were estimated from reference gene primer amplification. TCRdb's copy holds only in-frame clones and misses some; the assay was immunoSEQ multiplex PCR. V and J calls and clone size are copied from that table; D and trimming were computed from the DNA. The table includes tens of thousands of clones, around nine tenths detected once.

The TCR sequence derives from a woman older than 75 with acute or convalescent COVID-19. Input material: peripheral blood. This chain connects TRBV30 to TRBJ1-1, with D tentatively TRBD1 (5 bases). CDR3: CACLGRGWVEAFF. As DNA, the CDR3 is TGTGCCTGCCTAGGTAGGGGATGGGTTGAAGCTTTCTTT.